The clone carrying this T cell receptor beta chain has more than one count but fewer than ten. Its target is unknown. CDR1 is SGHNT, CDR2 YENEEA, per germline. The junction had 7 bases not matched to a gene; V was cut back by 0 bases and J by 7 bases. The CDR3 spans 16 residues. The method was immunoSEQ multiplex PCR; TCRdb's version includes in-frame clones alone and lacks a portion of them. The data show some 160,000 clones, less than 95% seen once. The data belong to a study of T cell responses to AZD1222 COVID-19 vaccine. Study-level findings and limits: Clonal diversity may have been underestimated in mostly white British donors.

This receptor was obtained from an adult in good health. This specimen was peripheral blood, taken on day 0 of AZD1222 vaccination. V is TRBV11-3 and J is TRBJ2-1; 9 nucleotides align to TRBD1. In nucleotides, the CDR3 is TGTGCCAGCAGCTTAGATCCGAACAGGGGGCGAAATGAGCAGTTCTTC. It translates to CASSLDPNRGRNEQFF. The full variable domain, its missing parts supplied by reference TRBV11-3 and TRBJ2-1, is EAGVVQSPRYKIIEKKQPVAFWCNPISGHNTLYWYLQNLGQGPELLIRYENEEAVDDSQLPKDRFSAERLKGVDSTLKIQPAELGDSAVYLCASSLDPNRGRNEQFFGPGTRLTVL.